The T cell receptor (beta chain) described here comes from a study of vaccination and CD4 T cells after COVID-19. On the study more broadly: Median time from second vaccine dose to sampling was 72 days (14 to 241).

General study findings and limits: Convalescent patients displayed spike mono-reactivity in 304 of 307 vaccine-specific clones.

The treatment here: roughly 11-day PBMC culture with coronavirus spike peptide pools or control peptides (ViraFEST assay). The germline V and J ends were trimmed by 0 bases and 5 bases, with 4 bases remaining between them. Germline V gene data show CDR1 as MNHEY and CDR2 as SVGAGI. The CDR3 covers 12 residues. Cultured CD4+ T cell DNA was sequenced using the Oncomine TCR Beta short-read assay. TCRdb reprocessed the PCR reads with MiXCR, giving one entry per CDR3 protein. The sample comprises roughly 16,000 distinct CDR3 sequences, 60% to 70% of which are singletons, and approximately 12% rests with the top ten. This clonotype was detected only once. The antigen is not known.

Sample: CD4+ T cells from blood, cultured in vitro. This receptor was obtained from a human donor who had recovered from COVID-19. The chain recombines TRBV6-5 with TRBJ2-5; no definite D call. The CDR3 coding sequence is TGTGCCAGCAGTTACTCGCGGGAGACCCAGTACTTC. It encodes CASSYSRETQYF.